The 2 T cell receptor beta chains below were found in one sample sequenced in a study of Ad26.COV2.S vaccination and SARS-CoV-2 variants. The treatment denotes: 19 received Ad26.COV2.S at low or high dose, single or two shots; 5 received placebo; per-sample allocation not given. Sampling was performed 63 days after the first vaccine or placebo injection. The data were produced by immunoSEQ multiplex PCR, yet TCRdb's version contains in-frame clones alone and is incomplete. The table includes around 450,000 clones, nearly 90% detected once. Sequencing was performed on peripheral blood, taken in a trial of Ad26.COV2.S vaccine versus placebo. The receptor set was obtained from a person aged 18-60 years who received the Ad26.COV2.S COVID-19 vaccine or a placebo.

The gene calls are TRBV7-2 and TRBJ1-4, with D maybe TRBD1 (5 bases). Germline V gene data show CDR1 as SGHTA and CDR2 as FQGNSA. The CDR3 sequence is 13 residues long. V was clipped by 5 bases and J by 8 bases, with 12 bases between them. DNA of the CDR3: TGTGCCAGCAGCCGCGGGACCCTCGAAAAACTGTTTTTT. Its protein is CASSRGTLEKLFF.

The V call is TRBV4-3, the J call TRBJ1-3, with 7 bases that match TRBD1. This CDR3 has 15 amino acids. The germline CDR1 and CDR2 sequences are LGHNA and YSLEER. J lost 8 bases, V lost 1 base, and 8 bases had no gene match. DNA of the CDR3: TGCGCCAGCAGCCAAGGCAATGACAGGGCGGACACCATATATTTT. Translated, it gives CASSQGNDRADTIYF.